This T cell receptor beta chain came from a study of T cells after yellow fever vaccination. On this clonotype itself: Its antigen remains unidentified.

TCR cDNA, made by 5'RACE template switching, carried an added universal primer site and UMIs. Using its own MiXCR run on the 5' RACE reads, TCRdb lists one record per CDR3 protein. Among 340,000 or so distinct CDR3 sequences listed, around 12% were seen once. The ends were cut back, 0 bases at V and 6 bases at J, with 2 bases in the middle. From germline, CDR1 is DFQATT and CDR2 SNEGSKA (reference sequence). The CDR3 consists of 10 residues. Broader study findings: Compared with primary, the secondary response was weaker and peaked at day 5, not 15.

The sample consisted of CD4+ T cells sorted from PBMCs, taken 15 days after the yellow fever booster vaccination. This clonotype originated in a man younger than 30 who received the YFV17D yellow fever vaccine. The chain employs TRBV20-1 and TRBJ1-2; D remains ambiguous. CDR3 DNA sequence: TGCAGTGCTAGAGAGAATGGCTACACCTTC. This sequence encodes CSARENGYTF.